This T cell receptor (beta chain) was captured in a study of CD8+ T cells in alopecia areata. Once RNA had been extracted, it was reverse transcribed into cDNA to act as the sequencing template. The method was immunoSEQ multiplex PCR; TCRdb's version includes in-frame clones alone and lacks a portion of them. The sample holds about 90,000 clones, roughly 40% seen once. The CDR3 sequence is 16 residues long. Trimming removed 3 bases from V and 5 bases from J, with 17 bases in between. CDR1 and CDR2 from the germline V gene are LNHNV and YYDKDF (reference sequence). The treatment: oral pan-JAK inhibitor, 5-10 mg twice daily. Punch biopsies of lesional scalp, plus peripheral blood, were taken from alopecia areata patients.

Sequences were derived from CD8+ T cells sorted from blood, sampled at week 24, from a patient treated with tofacitinib. This sequence joins TRBV15 and TRBJ1-5; tentatively, D is TRBD1 (5 bases). The TCR was taken from a human donor with alopecia areata. The CDR3 spells CATSRAAGGTDQPQHF. In DNA, the CDR3 is TGTGCCACCAGCAGGGCCGCAGGAGGGACGGATCAGCCCCAGCATTTT.